The present T cell receptor (beta chain) was sequenced within a study of blood T cell repertoires in COVID-19. The wider study: Sample material is recorded as cDNA or gDNA derived from T cells, B-cell-depleted T cells, or PBMCs.

Authors' data handling: Amplification from reference gene primers served as the basis for estimated nucleated cell counts. Profiling relied on immunoSEQ multiplex PCR, and the TCRdb table lists in-frame clones only, not all of them. V, J and clone size reflect that table, while D and trimming were determined from the DNA. The table has 200,000 to 250,000 clones, approximately 86% seen once. V was pared by 9 bases and J by 6 bases, with 7 bases of the junction left unmatched. The CDR3 totals 12 residues. Germline CDR1 is WSHSY and CDR2 is SAAADI. The V call is TRBV10-2, the J call TRBJ2-7; 8 bases fit TRBD2. The clonotype comes from a woman of 80 years or more with active or convalescent COVID-19. Sequenced material: peripheral blood. This CDR3 reads CASRAGDGEQYF. The CDR3 DNA follows: TGCGCCAGTAGAGCGGGGGACGGCGAGCAGTACTTC.